This T cell receptor (beta chain) emerged from a study of blood T cell repertoires in COVID-19. Study summary: Spain, Italy and the United States supplied samples that represented acute and convalescent COVID-19. The cDNA or gDNA used as material had been derived from T cells, B-cell-depleted T cells, or PBMCs.

The CDR3 has 15 amino acids. In germline, CDR1 is LGHNA, CDR2 YSLEER. V shed 4 bases and J shed 5 bases, with 14 bases lying between them. Per the study methods: Scientists estimated how many nucleated cells there were by amplifying reference gene primers. Here immunoSEQ multiplex PCR was the method, and the copy in TCRdb shows in-frame clones only, minus some. V and J calls and clone size follow that table, whereas D and trimming were derived from the DNA. Of around 150,000 clones listed, 75% to 90% are singletons. Sequenced: peripheral blood. This sequence was found in a woman in her fifties or sixties with active or convalescent COVID-19. The chain employs TRBV4-3 and TRBJ1-4; tentative D call: TRBD1 (5 bases). CDR3 DNA sequence: TGCGCCAGCAGCCTCAGCGGGACGGAAAATGAAAAACTGTTTTTT. Protein sequence: CASSLSGTENEKLFF.